This T cell receptor beta chain originates from a study of T cell repertoires in cytomegalovirus infection. Study observations and caveats: Identification of carriers of CMV plus the relevant HLA was achieved through cumulative public TCR beta family frequency. In two of eight donors, the top clonotype was HLA-C-restricted CMV-specific.

Details on this clonotype: Antigen specificity is unknown.

Each CDR3 protein gets one entry after TCRdb re-called the reads with MiXCR. The table has some 350,000 distinct CDR3 sequences, roughly a third seen once. There are 17 residues in the CDR3. Germline loops: CDR1 SGHVS, CDR2 FQNEAQ. The junction had 10 bases not matched to a gene; V was cut back by 1 base and J by 6 bases. The sample here was cultured PBMCs, taken from culture after CMV antigen stimulation. This sequence joins TRBV7-8 and TRBJ2-1; the match to TRBD2 covers 9 bases. The receptor was derived from a human donor in good health (CMV status not recorded). Some clones in this sample may be carry-over from other donors' samples. In nucleotides, the CDR3 is TGTGCCAGCAGCTTAGGCCCTCTAGCGGGGTCTTCCAATGAGCAGTTCTTC. Its translation is CASSLGPLAGSSNEQFF.